Listed here is a single T cell receptor beta chain. Every bit of the isolated RNA underwent reverse transcription, so sequencing read expressed TCRB transcripts. TCRdb keeps only in-frame clones here, not all; method: immunoSEQ multiplex PCR. Seen here are 680,000 or so clones, roughly a sixth observed once, and the top ten hold about 0.087%. Cell sorting via CD45RO/CCR7/CD25/CD127/CD95/CD27 was performed to obtain CD4+ naive, central memory, regulatory and stem cell-like memory cells. This sample stems from a study of beta chain features in type 1 diabetes. The receptor was isolated from a man between 18 and 35 years old in good health. The source material was naive CD4+ T cells from blood.

CDR3 sequence (DNA): TGTGCCAGCAGCCGAGGGGGCCCCAATGAAAAACTGTTTTTT. Translated: CASSRGGPNEKLFF. J is TRBJ1-4 and V is TRBV7-2; 7 nucleotides align to TRBD1. V lost 5 bases, J lost 5 bases, and 5 bases stayed unmatched. The CDR3 sequence is 14 residues long. CDR1 and CDR2 from the germline V gene are SGHTA and FQGNSA. The variable domain in full, completed from reference TRBV7-2 and TRBJ1-4, reads GAGVSQSPSNKVTEKGKDVELRCDPISGHTALYWYRQSLGQGLEFLIYFQGNSAPDKSGLPSDRFSAERTGGSVSTLTIQRTQQEDSAVYLCASSRGGPNEKLFFGSGTQLSVL.